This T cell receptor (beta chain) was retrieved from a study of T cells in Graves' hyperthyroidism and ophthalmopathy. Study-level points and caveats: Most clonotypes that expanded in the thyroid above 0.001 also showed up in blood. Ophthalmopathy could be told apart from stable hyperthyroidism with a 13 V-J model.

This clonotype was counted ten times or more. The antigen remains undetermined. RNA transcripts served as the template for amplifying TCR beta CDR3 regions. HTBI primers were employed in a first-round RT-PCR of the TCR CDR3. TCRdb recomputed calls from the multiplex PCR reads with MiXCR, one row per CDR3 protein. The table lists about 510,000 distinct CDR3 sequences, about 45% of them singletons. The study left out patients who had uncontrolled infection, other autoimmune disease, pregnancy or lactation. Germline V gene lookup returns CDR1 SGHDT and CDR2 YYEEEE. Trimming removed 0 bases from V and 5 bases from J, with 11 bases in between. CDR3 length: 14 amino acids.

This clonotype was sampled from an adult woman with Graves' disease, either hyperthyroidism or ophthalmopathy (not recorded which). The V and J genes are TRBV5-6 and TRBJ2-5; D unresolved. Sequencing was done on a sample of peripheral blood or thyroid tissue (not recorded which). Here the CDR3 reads CASSLDRPRETQYF. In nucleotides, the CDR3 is TGTGCCAGCAGCTTGGATAGGCCTAGGGAGACCCAGTACTTC.